This T cell receptor beta chain was captured in a study of shared clonotypes between healthy human individuals. Splitting the CD4+ cells yielded a CD45RA+ naive subset and a CD45RA-negative memory subset. Study results and limitations: The four-donor shared clonotypes exceeded non-shared clonotypes in generation probability, with non-shared ones scoring lower.

Comment on this clone: Antigen specificity is unknown.

Here immunoSEQ multiplex PCR was the method, and the copy in TCRdb shows in-frame clones only, minus some. The sample records around 2.1 million clones, approximately 94% being singletons. Germline CDR1 and CDR2: KGHSH and LQKENI. This CDR3 has 15 amino acids. Germline trimming cut 5 bases from V and 0 bases from J; bases unmatched to any gene: 6. The sequenced sample was naive CD4+ T cells sorted from blood. Subset defined: CD45RA+ positively selected. The chain carries TRBV18 and TRBJ2-7; 8 bases fit TRBD2. The sequence derives from a man between 18 and 35 years old in good health. The CDR3, as DNA: TGTGCCAGCTCATCCCTTGCGGGAGGCTCCTACGAGCAGTACTTC. It is translated as CASSSLAGGSYEQYF.